The source of this T cell receptor (beta chain) is a study of T cells in Graves' hyperthyroidism and ophthalmopathy. This clonotype was counted between two and nine times. Researchers amplified the TCR beta CDR3 regions from RNA transcripts. The HTBI set primed first-round TCR CDR3 RT-PCR. TCRdb re-derived calls from the multiplex PCR reads in MiXCR, one entry per CDR3 protein. The data hold around 700,000 distinct CDR3 sequences, with over 15% observed a single time. The V gene lost 3 bases and the J gene lost 5 bases, with 13 bases spanning the gap. CDR3 length: 14 amino acids. The germline CDR1 and CDR2 sequences are SGHVS and FQNEAQ.

Sequencing input: blood. J is TRBJ1-2 and V is TRBV7-8; D is perhaps TRBD1 (5 bases). This clonotype originated in a woman aged 45-65 years with Graves' hyperthyroidism that later progressed to Graves' ophthalmopathy. The DNA of the CDR3 is TGTGCCAGCAGCTTTACCGAGGGACTTTATGGCTACACCTTC. Protein: CASSFTEGLYGYTF.